A selection of T cell receptor beta chains follows, all from one sample in a study of T cells after yellow fever vaccination. Each CDR3 protein is one row after TCRdb ran MiXCR on the 5' RACE reads. The table includes approximately 600,000 distinct CDR3 sequences, approximately 13% detected once. The sequences come from PBMCs, collected on the day of the yellow fever booster vaccination. These receptors were obtained from a man aged 30 to 39 who received the YFV17D yellow fever vaccine. CDR3s include the opening cysteine and the closing phenylalanine or tryptophan. D genes are given only for firm matches. For some rows the clone size is stated as once, few or many, or as a class when expanded; others skip it.

D: -
V: TRBV7-6
J: TRBJ2-1
size: many
CDR3: CASSPWDFNEQFF
DNA: TGTGCCAGCAGCCCCTGGGACTTTAATGAGCAGTTCTTC

D: -
V: TRBV5-1
J: TRBJ2-7
size: many
CDR3: CASSTRDISYEQYF
DNA: TGCGCCAGCAGCACCCGGGACATCTCCTACGAGCAGTACTTC

D: TRBD2
V: TRBV3-1
J: TRBJ2-2
size: -
CDR3: CASSLPTSGSTGELFF
DNA: TGTGCCAGCAGCCTCCCAACTAGCGGGAGCACCGGGGAGCTGTTTTTT

D: -
V: TRBV5-1
J: TRBJ2-1
size: many
CDR3: CASRERVYNEQFF
DNA: TGCGCCAGCAGGGAGCGGGTTTACAATGAGCAGTTCTTC

D: -
V: TRBV20-1
J: TRBJ2-3
size: -
CDR3: CSASGQRTDTQYF
DNA: TGCAGTGCTAGTGGCCAACGCACAGATACGCAGTATTTT

D: TRBD1
V: TRBV20-1
J: TRBJ1-1
size: few
CDR3: CSAGGTVNTEAFF
DNA: TGCAGTGCTGGGGGGACAGTGAACACTGAAGCTTTCTTT

D: -
V: TRBV3-1
J: TRBJ2-7
size: many
CDR3: CASSQAWGYEQYF
DNA: TGTGCCAGCAGCCAAGCCTGGGGTTACGAGCAGTACTTC

D: TRBD1
V: TRBV5-1
J: TRBJ1-1
size: many
CDR3: CASSLHRGNTEAFF
DNA: TGCGCCAGCAGCTTGCACAGGGGGAACACTGAAGCTTTCTTT

D: -
V: TRBV18
J: TRBJ2-1
size: -
CDR3: CASSPDNHNNEQFF
DNA: TGTGCCAGCTCACCCGATAACCATAACAATGAGCAGTTCTTC

D: -
V: TRBV29-1
J: TRBJ1-6
size: few
CDR3: CSVEDQGLVGGLHF
DNA: TGCAGCGTTGAAGATCAGGGACTCGTAGGGGGCCTCCACTTT

D: -
V: TRBV3-1
J: TRBJ1-2
size: -
CDR3: CASSPSWATNYGYTF
DNA: TGTGCCAGCAGCCCCTCATGGGCCACTAACTATGGCTACACCTTC

D: TRBD1
V: TRBV6-5
J: TRBJ2-7
size: -
CDR3: CASSYGDRVSYEQYF
DNA: TGTGCCAGCAGTTACGGGGACAGGGTATCCTACGAGCAGTACTTC

D: -
V: TRBV20-1
J: TRBJ2-1
size: -
CDR3: CSAGGAYYNEQFF
DNA: TGCAGTGCCGGCGGGGCCTACTACAATGAGCAGTTCTTC

D: TRBD1
V: TRBV28
J: TRBJ2-3
size: few
CDR3: CASCGQGAGDTQYF
DNA: TGTGCCAGTTGCGGACAGGGGGCCGGGGATACGCAGTATTTT

D: -
V: TRBV20-1
J: TRBJ2-3
size: -
CDR3: CSARGVGTQYF
DNA: TGCAGTGCTAGAGGCGTGGGAACGCAGTATTTT

D: -
V: TRBV10-3
J: TRBJ2-1
size: few
CDR3: CAISDAPVGYEQFF
DNA: TGTGCCATCAGTGACGCGCCTGTGGGGTATGAGCAGTTCTTC

D: TRBD2
V: TRBV20-1
J: TRBJ2-3
size: -
CDR3: CSARGASGSLDTQYF
DNA: TGCAGTGCTAGAGGGGCTAGCGGGAGTTTGGATACGCAGTATTTT

D: TRBD2
V: TRBV7-8
J: TRBJ2-1
size: many
CDR3: CASSSGLDYNEQFF
DNA: TGTGCCAGCAGCTCCGGACTAGACTACAATGAGCAGTTCTTC

D: -
V: TRBV28
J: TRBJ1-5
size: few
CDR3: CASSFLDAPVGQPQHF
DNA: TGTGCCAGCAGTTTTCTGGACGCTCCGGTGGGACAGCCCCAGCATTTT

D: -
V: TRBV7-9
J: TRBJ2-3
size: -
CDR3: CASSLSDRSTDTQYF
DNA: TGTGCCAGCAGCTTAAGCGACAGAAGCACAGATACGCAGTATTTT

D: -
V: TRBV20-1
J: TRBJ1-1
size: few
CDR3: CSAIGFTEAFF
DNA: TGCAGTGCTATCGGATTCACTGAAGCTTTCTTT

D: -
V: TRBV20-1
J: TRBJ2-1
size: -
CDR3: CSARASTYNEQFF
DNA: TGCAGTGCTAGAGCGTCCACGTACAATGAGCAGTTCTTC

D: TRBD1
V: TRBV5-1
J: TRBJ1-2
size: few
CDR3: CASSLPDRGDGYTF
DNA: TGCGCCAGCAGCTTGCCCGACAGGGGCGATGGCTACACCTTC

D: -
V: TRBV5-1
J: TRBJ1-2
size: few
CDR3: CASSLEVQGYYGYTF
DNA: TGCGCCAGCAGCTTGGAGGTACAGGGATACTATGGCTACACCTTC

D: -
V: TRBV5-1
J: TRBJ2-7
size: few
CDR3: CASSLDLDPKVYEQYF
DNA: TGCGCCAGCAGCTTGGACCTCGATCCCAAAGTCTACGAGCAGTACTTC

D: TRBD1
V: TRBV20-1
J: TRBJ2-1
size: few
CDR3: CSGRQGASEQFF
DNA: TGCAGCGGACGGCAGGGGGCCAGTGAGCAGTTCTTC

D: -
V: TRBV7-2
J: TRBJ2-3
size: -
CDR3: CASSAAGASYTDTQYF
DNA: TGTGCCAGCAGTGCCGCCGGGGCTTCCTACACAGATACGCAGTATTTT

D: TRBD1
V: TRBV4-3
J: TRBJ2-7
size: few
CDR3: CASSRLTGGLYEQYF
DNA: TGCGCCAGCAGCCGGCTTACAGGGGGTCTCTACGAGCAGTACTTC

D: TRBD1
V: TRBV10-3
J: TRBJ1-2
size: -
CDR3: CAISDSTGTESNYGYTF
DNA: TGTGCCATCAGTGACTCGACAGGGACGGAGTCTAACTATGGCTACACCTTC

D: -
V: TRBV2
J: TRBJ2-5
size: few
CDR3: CASSTGPRSVGETQYF
DNA: TGTGCCAGCAGTACCGGACCTAGGAGCGTAGGAGAGACCCAGTACTTC

D: TRBD1
V: TRBV19
J: TRBJ2-1
size: few
CDR3: CASKGQGAYNEQFF
DNA: TGTGCCAGTAAAGGACAGGGGGCCTACAATGAGCAGTTCTTC

D: -
V: TRBV13
J: TRBJ2-1
size: few
CDR3: CASSPPGGNSPFF
DNA: TGTGCCAGCAGCCCTCCCGGGGGTAATTCGCCGTTCTTC

D: -
V: TRBV20-1
J: TRBJ2-1
size: -
CDR3: CSATPGTAYNEQFF
DNA: TGCAGTGCGACTCCTGGGACTGCCTACAATGAGCAGTTCTTC

D: -
V: TRBV5-8
J: TRBJ2-7
size: -
CDR3: CASSAGLPYEQYF
DNA: TGTGCCAGCAGCGCAGGGCTCCCCTACGAGCAGTACTTC

D: TRBD1
V: TRBV5-1
J: TRBJ2-6
size: -
CDR3: CASRQGGDSGANVLTF
DNA: TGCGCCAGCCGACAGGGTGGCGACTCTGGGGCCAACGTCCTGACTTTC

D: TRBD2
V: TRBV5-1
J: TRBJ2-1
size: -
CDR3: CASSRSSGRANEQFF
DNA: TGCGCCAGCAGTCGGTCAAGCGGGAGGGCGAATGAGCAGTTCTTC

D: -
V: TRBV20-1
J: TRBJ2-7
size: few
CDR3: CSATLGDVAYEQYF
DNA: TGCAGTGCCACCTTAGGGGACGTAGCCTACGAGCAGTACTTC

D: -
V: TRBV15
J: TRBJ2-7
size: few
CDR3: CATSRDLGADEQYF
DNA: TGTGCCACCAGCAGAGATCTGGGGGCCGACGAGCAGTACTTC

D: TRBD1
V: TRBV7-2
J: TRBJ2-5
size: many
CDR3: CASSLGQGAQETQYF
DNA: TGTGCCAGCAGCCTCGGACAGGGAGCCCAAGAGACCCAGTACTTC

D: TRBD2
V: TRBV28
J: TRBJ2-1
size: few
CDR3: CASTSGGLSYNEQFF
DNA: TGTGCCAGCACTTCCGGGGGGTTATCCTACAATGAGCAGTTCTTC

D: TRBD1
V: TRBV20-1
J: TRBJ1-1
size: many
CDR3: CSAPGQPNTEAFF
DNA: TGCAGTGCCCCGGGACAGCCGAACACTGAAGCTTTCTTT

D: TRBD1
V: TRBV6-5
J: TRBJ1-1
size: -
CDR3: CASSYDRGQTEAFF
DNA: TGTGCCAGCAGTTACGACAGGGGGCAAACTGAAGCTTTCTTT

D: TRBD2
V: TRBV10-3
J: TRBJ2-3
size: few
CDR3: CAITAGDTDTQYF
DNA: TGTGCCATCACAGCGGGGGACACAGATACGCAGTATTTT

D: TRBD2
V: TRBV7-6
J: TRBJ2-1
size: few
CDR3: CASSLGRENYNEQFF
DNA: TGTGCCAGCAGCTTAGGGCGGGAGAACTACAATGAGCAGTTCTTC

D: TRBD2
V: TRBV5-1
J: TRBJ2-7
size: -
CDR3: CASSPPSGGRTREQYF
DNA: TGCGCCAGCAGCCCTCCTAGCGGCGGGAGGACTCGCGAGCAGTACTTC

D: -
V: TRBV7-2
J: TRBJ2-7
size: many
CDR3: CASSLARYSEQYF
DNA: TGTGCCAGCAGCTTAGCGCGGTATTCAGAGCAGTACTTC

D: -
V: TRBV12-3/TRBV12-4
J: TRBJ2-1
size: -
CDR3: CASSFRSGSYNEQFF
DNA: TGTGCCAGCAGTTTTCGTAGCGGAAGCTACAATGAGCAGTTCTTC

D: TRBD2
V: TRBV20-1
J: TRBJ2-1
size: -
CDR3: CSARRLAGYNVQFF
DNA: TGCAGTGCTAGACGACTAGCGGGATACAATGTGCAGTTCTTC

D: TRBD2
V: TRBV12-3/TRBV12-4
J: TRBJ2-7
size: -
CDR3: CASRRTSGLLGQYF
DNA: TGTGCCAGCAGGCGGACTAGCGGGCTCCTGGGGCAGTACTTC

D: TRBD2
V: TRBV18
J: TRBJ2-2
size: -
CDR3: CASSPGLAGAAGELFF
DNA: TGTGCCAGCTCACCGGGACTAGCGGGAGCAGCCGGGGAGCTGTTTTTT

D: -
V: TRBV18
J: TRBJ2-7
size: few
CDR3: CASTASQAYEQYF
DNA: TGTGCCAGCACCGCCTCGCAAGCCTACGAGCAGTACTTC

D: -
V: TRBV28
J: TRBJ1-5
size: few
CDR3: CASSFVGNGPNQPQHF
DNA: TGTGCCAGCAGTTTTGTGGGAAATGGTCCCAATCAGCCCCAGCATTTT

D: -
V: TRBV7-9
J: TRBJ2-5
size: few
CDR3: CASSLGRAGGETQYF
DNA: TGTGCCAGCAGCTTAGGAAGGGCCGGCGGAGAGACCCAGTACTTC

D: TRBD2
V: TRBV7-3
J: TRBJ2-4
size: few
CDR3: CASSPGRGAKNIQYF
DNA: TGTGCCAGCAGCCCGGGGAGGGGAGCCAAAAACATTCAGTACTTC

D: -
V: TRBV12-3/TRBV12-4
J: TRBJ1-2
size: many
CDR3: CASSFSLDNYGYTF
DNA: TGTGCCAGCAGTTTTTCGCTGGATAACTATGGCTACACCTTC

D: TRBD2
V: TRBV27
J: TRBJ2-7
size: few
CDR3: CASSSTYGTSGSFYEQYF
DNA: TGTGCCAGCAGTTCAACATATGGGACTAGCGGGAGTTTTTACGAGCAGTACTTC

D: TRBD1
V: TRBV15
J: TRBJ1-1
size: -
CDR3: CATSARQGGYGAFF
DNA: TGTGCCACCAGCGCCAGACAGGGGGGCTATGGAGCTTTCTTT

D: -
V: TRBV11-2
J: TRBJ2-6
size: -
CDR3: CASSRGWVRGLRGANVLTF
DNA: TGTGCCAGCAGCCGCGGGTGGGTTCGGGGGCTGAGGGGGGCCAACGTCCTGACTTTC

D: TRBD2
V: TRBV20-1
J: TRBJ2-5
size: many
CDR3: CSAKKAASGGETQYF
DNA: TGCAGTGCCAAGAAGGCTGCTAGCGGGGGTGAGACCCAGTACTTC